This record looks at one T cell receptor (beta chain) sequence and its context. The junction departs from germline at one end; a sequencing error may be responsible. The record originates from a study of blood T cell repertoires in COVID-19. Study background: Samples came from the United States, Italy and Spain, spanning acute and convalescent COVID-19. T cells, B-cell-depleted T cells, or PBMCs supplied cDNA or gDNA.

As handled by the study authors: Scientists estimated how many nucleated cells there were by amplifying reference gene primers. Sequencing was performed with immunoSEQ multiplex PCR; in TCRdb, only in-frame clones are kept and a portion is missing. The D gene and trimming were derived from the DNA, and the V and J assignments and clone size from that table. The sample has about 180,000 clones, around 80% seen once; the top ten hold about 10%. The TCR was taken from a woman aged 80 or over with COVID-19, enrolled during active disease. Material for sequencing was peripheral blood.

The CDR3 loop reads CASSLAGQDEQFF. Written as DNA, the CDR3 is TGTGCTAGCAGCTTAGCGGGACAGGATGAGCAGTTCTTC. V usage is TRBV7-7 and J usage is TRBJ2-1; the D call may be TRBD1 or TRBD2 (8 bases each). The CDR3 sequence is 13 residues long. Germline V lookup: CDR1 SSHAT, CDR2 FNYEAQ (reference sequence).